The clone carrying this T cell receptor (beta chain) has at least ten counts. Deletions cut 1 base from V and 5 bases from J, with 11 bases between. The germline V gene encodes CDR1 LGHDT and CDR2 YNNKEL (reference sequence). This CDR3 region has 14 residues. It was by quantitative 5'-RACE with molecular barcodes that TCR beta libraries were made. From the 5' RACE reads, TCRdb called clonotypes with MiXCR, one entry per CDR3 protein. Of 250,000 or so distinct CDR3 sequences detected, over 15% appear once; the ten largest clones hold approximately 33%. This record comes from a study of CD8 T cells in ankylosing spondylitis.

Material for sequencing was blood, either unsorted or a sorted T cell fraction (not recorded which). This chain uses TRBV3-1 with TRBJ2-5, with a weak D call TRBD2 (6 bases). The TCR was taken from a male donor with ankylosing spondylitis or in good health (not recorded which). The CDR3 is CASSQGRGLETQYF. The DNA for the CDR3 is TGTGCCAGCAGCCAAGGGCGGGGCCTGGAGACCCAGTACTTC.